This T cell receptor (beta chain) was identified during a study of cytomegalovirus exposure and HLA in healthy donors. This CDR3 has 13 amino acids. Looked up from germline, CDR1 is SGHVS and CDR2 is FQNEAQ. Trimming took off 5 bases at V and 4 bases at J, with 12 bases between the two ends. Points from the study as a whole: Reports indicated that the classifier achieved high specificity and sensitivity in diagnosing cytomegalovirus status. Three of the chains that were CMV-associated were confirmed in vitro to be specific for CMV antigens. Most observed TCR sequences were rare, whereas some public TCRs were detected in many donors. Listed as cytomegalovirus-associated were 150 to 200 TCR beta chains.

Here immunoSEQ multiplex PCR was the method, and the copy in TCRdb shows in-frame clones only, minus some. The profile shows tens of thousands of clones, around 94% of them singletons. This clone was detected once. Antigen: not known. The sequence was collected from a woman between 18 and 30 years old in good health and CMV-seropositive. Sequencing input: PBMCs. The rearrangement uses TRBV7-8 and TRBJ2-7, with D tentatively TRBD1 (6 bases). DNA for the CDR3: TGTGCCAGCAGCCGAATACAGGGTTACGAGCAGTACTTC. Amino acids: CASSRIQGYEQYF.